A selection of T cell receptor beta chains follows, all from one sample in a study of blood T cell repertoires in COVID-19. The assay was immunoSEQ multiplex PCR, and TCRdb's table has in-frame clones only and misses some. The repertoire consists of about 160,000 clones, with 79% occurring once and the leading ten covering 7% to 10%. Sequencing was carried out using peripheral blood. These receptors originate from a woman aged 55 to 70 with COVID-19, enrolled during active disease. Both conserved end residues are part of each CDR3. D genes are given only for firm matches. Size is omitted from some rows. Given values are once, few, many or a class for expanded clones.

d_gene: TRBD1
abundance: -
j_gene: TRBJ1-2
v_gene: TRBV5-4
CDR3aa: CASSLETGLDYGYTF
CDR3nt: TGTGCCAGCAGCTTGGAGACAGGGTTGGACTATGGCTACACCTTC

d_gene: -
abundance: -
j_gene: TRBJ2-3
v_gene: TRBV12-5
CDR3aa: CASALVGDTQYF
CDR3nt: TGTGCTAGTGCCCTCGTGGGCGATACGCAGTATTTT

d_gene: -
abundance: -
j_gene: TRBJ1-1
v_gene: TRBV19
CDR3aa: CASSTTGYTEAFF
CDR3nt: TGTGCCAGTAGTACAACAGGTTACACTGAAGCTTTCTTT

d_gene: -
abundance: -
j_gene: TRBJ2-5
v_gene: TRBV9
CDR3aa: CASSVQGSGETQYF
CDR3nt: TGTGCCAGCAGCGTACAGGGGTCGGGGGAGACCCAGTACTTC

d_gene: -
abundance: -
j_gene: TRBJ1-4
v_gene: TRBV18
CDR3aa: CASSPTAANEKLFF
CDR3nt: TGTGCCAGCTCTCCGACTGCGGCTAATGAAAAACTGTTTTTT

d_gene: -
abundance: -
j_gene: TRBJ2-3
v_gene: TRBV11-2
CDR3aa: CASSLEVGGPQYF
CDR3nt: TGTGCCAGCAGCTTAGAGGTCGGCGGGCCTCAGTATTTT

d_gene: -
abundance: few
j_gene: TRBJ1-6
v_gene: TRBV14
CDR3aa: CASSRGRGPNSPLHF
CDR3nt: TGTGCCAGCAGCCGAGGTCGGGGTCCCAATTCACCCCTCCACTTT

d_gene: -
abundance: few
j_gene: TRBJ1-4
v_gene: TRBV3-1/TRBV3-2
CDR3aa: CASSQGPEGKLFF
CDR3nt: TGTGCCAGCAGCCAAGGGCCGGAGGGGAAACTGTTTTTT

d_gene: -
abundance: few
j_gene: TRBJ1-2
v_gene: TRBV5-5
CDR3aa: CASSLSATANYGYTF
CDR3nt: TGTGCCAGCAGCTTGTCAGCTACAGCTAACTATGGCTACACCTTC

d_gene: TRBD2
abundance: -
j_gene: TRBJ2-1
v_gene: TRBV6-2/TRBV6-3
CDR3aa: CASSLWTSGRRNEQFF
CDR3nt: TGTGCCAGCAGTTTGTGGACTAGCGGGCGAAGAAATGAGCAGTTCTTC

d_gene: -
abundance: once
j_gene: TRBJ2-1
v_gene: TRBV28
CDR3aa: CASSLSRHEQFF
CDR3nt: TGTGCCAGCAGTTTATCGAGGCATGAGCAGTTCTTC

d_gene: TRBD1
abundance: -
j_gene: TRBJ2-5
v_gene: TRBV5-4
CDR3aa: CASSPTDREETQYF
CDR3nt: TGTGCCAGCAGCCCTACGGACAGGGAAGAGACCCAGTACTTC

d_gene: -
abundance: -
j_gene: TRBJ2-2
v_gene: TRBV4-3
CDR3aa: CASSQDLAFTGELFF
CDR3nt: TGCGCCAGCAGCCAAGATCTAGCTTTTACCGGGGAGCTGTTTTTT

d_gene: TRBD1
abundance: -
j_gene: TRBJ1-2
v_gene: TRBV20-1
CDR3aa: CSGDRGRGYTF
CDR3nt: TGCAGTGGGGACAGGGGGAGAGGCTACACCTTC

d_gene: -
abundance: -
j_gene: TRBJ1-5
v_gene: TRBV19
CDR3aa: CASSQWGANSNQPQHF
CDR3nt: TGTGCCAGTAGCCAGTGGGGAGCAAATAGCAATCAGCCCCAGCATTTT

d_gene: -
abundance: -
j_gene: TRBJ1-2
v_gene: TRBV7-9
CDR3aa: CASSASVAGYGYTF
CDR3nt: TGTGCCAGCAGCGCCAGTGTGGCGGGCTATGGCTACACCTTC

d_gene: TRBD1
abundance: many
j_gene: TRBJ1-6
v_gene: TRBV4-1
CDR3aa: CASSHRDRENSPLHF
CDR3nt: TGCGCCAGCAGCCACCGAGACAGGGAGAATTCACCCCTCCACTTT

d_gene: TRBD1
abundance: -
j_gene: TRBJ1-5
v_gene: TRBV28
CDR3aa: CASKLWTGGGQPQHF
CDR3nt: TGTGCCAGCAAATTATGGACAGGGGGCGGTCAGCCCCAGCATTTT

d_gene: TRBD1
abundance: -
j_gene: TRBJ1-1
v_gene: TRBV6-2/TRBV6-3
CDR3aa: CASSSGGTANTEAFF
CDR3nt: TGTGCCAGCAGCTCAGGGGGGACAGCGAACACTGAAGCTTTCTTT

d_gene: TRBD1
abundance: -
j_gene: TRBJ1-5
v_gene: TRBV18
CDR3aa: CASSPAGQGASNQPQHF
CDR3nt: TGTGCCAGCTCACCAGCTGGGCAGGGGGCAAGCAATCAGCCCCAGCATTTT

d_gene: TRBD2
abundance: once
j_gene: TRBJ2-5
v_gene: TRBV14
CDR3aa: CASSLGLRGVETQYF
CDR3nt: TGTGCCAGCAGCCTTGGGCTGCGGGGGGTAGAGACCCAGTACTTC

d_gene: -
abundance: -
j_gene: TRBJ1-2
v_gene: TRBV30
CDR3aa: CAWSVLRGSYGYTF
CDR3nt: TGTGCCTGGAGTGTCTTAAGGGGGAGCTATGGCTACACCTTC

d_gene: TRBD1
abundance: -
j_gene: TRBJ1-6
v_gene: TRBV13
CDR3aa: CASSLDRGTGRSPLHF
CDR3nt: TGTGCCAGCAGCTTAGATCGAGGGACAGGGAGGTCACCCCTCCACTTT

d_gene: -
abundance: -
j_gene: TRBJ1-1
v_gene: TRBV19
CDR3aa: CASSPRTGSEAFF
CDR3nt: TGTGCCAGTAGTCCAAGGACGGGGTCTGAAGCTTTCTTT

d_gene: -
abundance: -
j_gene: TRBJ2-2
v_gene: TRBV11-3
CDR3aa: CASSQGFGELFF
CDR3nt: TGTGCCAGCAGCCAGGGATTCGGGGAGCTGTTTTTT

d_gene: -
abundance: -
j_gene: TRBJ2-5
v_gene: TRBV18
CDR3aa: CASSPQGRWETQYF
CDR3nt: TGTGCCAGCTCACCACAAGGGAGGTGGGAGACCCAGTACTTC

d_gene: TRBD1
abundance: -
j_gene: TRBJ2-3
v_gene: TRBV5-6
CDR3aa: CASSLYRGPPDGDTQYF
CDR3nt: TGTGCCAGCAGCTTGTACAGGGGGCCTCCTGATGGGGATACGCAGTATTTT

d_gene: TRBD1
abundance: few
j_gene: TRBJ2-2
v_gene: TRBV19
CDR3aa: CASTTPPGQGFGGELFF
CDR3nt: TGTGCCAGTACGACCCCTCCGGGACAGGGTTTCGGCGGGGAGCTGTTTTTT

d_gene: -
abundance: -
j_gene: TRBJ1-2
v_gene: TRBV6-2/TRBV6-3
CDR3aa: CASSQPQGTDYGYTF
CDR3nt: TGTGCCAGCAGTCAACCCCAGGGGACGGACTATGGCTACACCTTC

d_gene: -
abundance: -
j_gene: TRBJ1-1
v_gene: TRBV3-1/TRBV3-2
CDR3aa: CASSQSEARNEAFF
CDR3nt: TGTGCCAGCAGCCAATCGGAGGCGCGAAATGAAGCTTTCTTT

d_gene: -
abundance: -
j_gene: TRBJ2-2
v_gene: TRBV19
CDR3aa: CASSTAVTGELFF
CDR3nt: TGTGCCAGTAGTACCGCGGTCACCGGGGAGCTGTTTTTT

d_gene: TRBD2
abundance: -
j_gene: TRBJ2-1
v_gene: TRBV7-9
CDR3aa: CASSTGLAGVNEQFF
CDR3nt: TGTGCCAGCAGCACTGGACTAGCGGGAGTTAATGAGCAGTTCTTC

d_gene: -
abundance: -
j_gene: TRBJ1-1
v_gene: TRBV29-1
CDR3aa: CSVEPGSWTEAFF
CDR3nt: TGCAGCGTCGAACCAGGGTCATGGACTGAAGCTTTCTTT

d_gene: TRBD2
abundance: few
j_gene: TRBJ2-1
v_gene: TRBV7-6
CDR3aa: CASSLEAGRVDYEQFF
CDR3nt: TGTGCCAGCAGCTTAGAAGCGGGGCGGGTCGACTATGAGCAGTTCTTC

d_gene: TRBD1
abundance: -
j_gene: TRBJ2-7
v_gene: TRBV6-5
CDR3aa: CAARRSTGAEQYF
CDR3nt: TGTGCCGCCCGGAGGTCGACAGGGGCCGAGCAGTACTTC

d_gene: TRBD1
abundance: -
j_gene: TRBJ2-7
v_gene: TRBV6-2/TRBV6-3
CDR3aa: CASSSRDRGFWGQYF
CDR3nt: TGTGCCAGCAGTTCCCGGGACAGGGGCTTCTGGGGGCAGTACTTC

d_gene: TRBD2
abundance: few
j_gene: TRBJ2-5
v_gene: TRBV5-6
CDR3aa: CASSLGGGRETQYF
CDR3nt: TGTGCCAGCAGCCTCGGTGGCGGGAGGGAGACCCAGTACTTC

d_gene: TRBD2
abundance: few
j_gene: TRBJ2-7
v_gene: TRBV6-2/TRBV6-3
CDR3aa: CASSRRLAGAPYEQYF
CDR3nt: TGTGCCAGCAGCCGCAGACTAGCGGGAGCTCCCTACGAGCAGTACTTC

d_gene: -
abundance: -
j_gene: TRBJ1-2
v_gene: TRBV5-4
CDR3aa: CASSLSLTGSRGYTF
CDR3nt: TGTGCCAGCAGCTTATCATTGACAGGATCGAGGGGCTACACCTTC

d_gene: -
abundance: -
j_gene: TRBJ2-2
v_gene: TRBV10-3
CDR3aa: CAISERGGELFF
CDR3nt: TGTGCCATCAGTGAGAGGGGCGGGGAGCTGTTTTTT

d_gene: TRBD1
abundance: -
j_gene: TRBJ2-2
v_gene: TRBV11-2
CDR3aa: CASSFPADRVDKRGELFF
CDR3nt: TGTGCCAGCAGCTTTCCCGCCGACAGGGTCGACAAGAGGGGGGAGCTGTTTTTT

d_gene: TRBD2
abundance: -
j_gene: TRBJ2-3
v_gene: TRBV6-1
CDR3aa: CASRNEGLASDTQYF
CDR3nt: TGTGCCAGCAGGAATGAAGGACTAGCTTCAGATACGCAGTATTTT

d_gene: -
abundance: few
j_gene: TRBJ1-2
v_gene: TRBV18
CDR3aa: CASSPRQLDSFDGYTF
CDR3nt: TGTGCCAGCTCACCACGCCAGTTGGACAGTTTCGACGGCTACACCTTC

d_gene: TRBD1
abundance: few
j_gene: TRBJ2-1
v_gene: TRBV10-1
CDR3aa: CASSAGDRGERDEQFF
CDR3nt: TGCGCCAGCAGTGCCGGCGACAGGGGAGAGAGGGATGAGCAGTTCTTC

d_gene: -
abundance: -
j_gene: TRBJ1-2
v_gene: TRBV3-1/TRBV3-2
CDR3aa: CASSQDLRRNGYTF
CDR3nt: TGTGCCAGCAGCCAAGATCTCCGCAGGAACGGCTACACCTTC

d_gene: TRBD2
abundance: -
j_gene: TRBJ2-4
v_gene: TRBV29-1
CDR3aa: CSVYGGLAEYF
CDR3nt: TGCAGCGTTTACGGGGGACTAGCAGAGTACTTC

d_gene: -
abundance: few
j_gene: TRBJ2-3
v_gene: TRBV18
CDR3aa: CASSPSSADTQYF
CDR3nt: TGTGCCAGCTCACCTTCTAGCGCAGATACGCAGTATTTT

d_gene: -
abundance: -
j_gene: TRBJ2-2
v_gene: TRBV18
CDR3aa: CASSPLEGTGELFF
CDR3nt: TGTGCCAGCTCACCATTAGAGGGCACCGGGGAGCTGTTTTTT

d_gene: TRBD1
abundance: few
j_gene: TRBJ1-4
v_gene: TRBV28
CDR3aa: CASRLAGGLRVTNEKLFF
CDR3nt: TGTGCCAGCAGGTTGGCAGGGGGTTTACGTGTGACTAATGAAAAACTGTTTTTT

d_gene: TRBD1
abundance: -
j_gene: TRBJ1-2
v_gene: TRBV6-5
CDR3aa: CASSFVLGGDGYTF
CDR3nt: TGTGCCAGCAGTTTCGTTTTAGGGGGCGATGGCTACACCTTC

d_gene: TRBD1
abundance: -
j_gene: TRBJ2-6
v_gene: TRBV27
CDR3aa: CASSLLAGQGTTSGANVLTF
CDR3nt: TGTGCCAGCAGTTTGCTCGCGGGACAGGGGACGACCTCTGGGGCCAACGTCCTGACTTTC

d_gene: TRBD1
abundance: -
j_gene: TRBJ2-3
v_gene: TRBV10-3
CDR3aa: CAITSGTGGTDTQYF
CDR3nt: TGTGCCATCACATCCGGGACAGGGGGCACAGATACGCAGTATTTT

d_gene: TRBD1
abundance: -
j_gene: TRBJ1-1
v_gene: TRBV28
CDR3aa: CASSLTGGMNTEAFF
CDR3nt: TGTGCCAGCAGTTTAACAGGGGGGATGAACACTGAAGCTTTCTTT

d_gene: -
abundance: -
j_gene: TRBJ1-1
v_gene: TRBV19
CDR3aa: CASSAPGHLNTEAFF
CDR3nt: TGTGCCAGTAGCGCCCCGGGACACCTGAACACTGAAGCTTTCTTT

d_gene: TRBD2
abundance: -
j_gene: TRBJ2-1
v_gene: TRBV7-2
CDR3aa: CASSWDSGTYNEQFF
CDR3nt: TGTGCCAGCAGCTGGGATAGCGGGACGTACAATGAGCAGTTCTTC

d_gene: TRBD2
abundance: -
j_gene: TRBJ2-1
v_gene: TRBV7-3
CDR3aa: CASSLSPSGPRSNEQFF
CDR3nt: TGTGCCAGCAGCTTAAGTCCTAGCGGGCCCCGGTCCAATGAGCAGTTCTTC

d_gene: TRBD1
abundance: -
j_gene: TRBJ1-1
v_gene: TRBV10-1
CDR3aa: CASSTTGLGTEAFF
CDR3nt: TGCGCCAGCAGTACGACAGGGTTAGGGACTGAAGCTTTCTTT

d_gene: TRBD1
abundance: -
j_gene: TRBJ1-6
v_gene: TRBV7-9
CDR3aa: CASSPVGTGVLNSPLHF
CDR3nt: TGTGCCAGCAGCCCGGTCGGGACAGGGGTTTTAAATTCACCCCTCCACTTT

d_gene: TRBD1
abundance: -
j_gene: TRBJ2-1
v_gene: TRBV5-4
CDR3aa: CASSPPGQSNNEQFF
CDR3nt: TGTGCCAGCAGCCCTCCGGGACAGTCCAACAATGAGCAGTTCTTC

d_gene: -
abundance: -
j_gene: TRBJ2-1
v_gene: TRBV6-5
CDR3aa: CASSYGTPDNEQFF
CDR3nt: TGTGCCAGCAGTTACGGGACACCGGACAATGAGCAGTTCTTC